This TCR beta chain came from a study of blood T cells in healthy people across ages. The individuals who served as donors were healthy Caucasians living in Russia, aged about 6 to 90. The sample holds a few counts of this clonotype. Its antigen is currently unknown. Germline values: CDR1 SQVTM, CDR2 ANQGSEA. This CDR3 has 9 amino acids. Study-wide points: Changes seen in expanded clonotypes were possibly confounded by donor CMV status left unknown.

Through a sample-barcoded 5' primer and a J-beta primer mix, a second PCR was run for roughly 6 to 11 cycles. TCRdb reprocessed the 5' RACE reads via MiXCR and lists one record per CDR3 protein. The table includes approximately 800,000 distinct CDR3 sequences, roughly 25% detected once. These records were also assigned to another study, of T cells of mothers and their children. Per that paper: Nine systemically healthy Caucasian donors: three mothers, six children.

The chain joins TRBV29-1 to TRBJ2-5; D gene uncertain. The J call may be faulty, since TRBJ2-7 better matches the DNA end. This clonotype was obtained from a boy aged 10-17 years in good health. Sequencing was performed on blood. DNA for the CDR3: TGCAGCGTTGGTAACGAGCAGTACTTC. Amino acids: CSVGNEQYF.